What follows is one TCR beta chain and its context. This clonotype was observed at least ten times. No cognate antigen has been identified for it. Base qualities are not provided; no much larger clone lies one nucleotide away. This sample was taken from a study of regulatory T cells in long-lasting Graves disease (dated by TCRdb to 2020 to 2022). General notes on the study: Antithyroid drugs had been taken for less than 3 months by newly diagnosed Graves' disease patients. Persistent Graves' disease patients were compared with newly diagnosed Graves' disease patients by peripheral blood TCR sequencing and RNA sequencing. A total of around 35 samples underwent TCR sequencing: about 13 from persistent and roughly 20 from newly diagnosed Graves' disease patients. The study was registered as a clinical trial and conducted in China. Results the study describes overall, beyond this receptor: As a limitation, the authors acknowledged that the small sample size may reduce accuracy. Sequencing and analysis were restricted to the TCR beta chain. Only peripheral blood was studied, because thyroid tissue, the primary lesion, was inaccessible. Preferential use of TRBV28, TRBJ1-2 and TRBJ2-5 was observed in persistent disease, whereas TRBV20-1 and TRBJ2-1 were favored in newly diagnosed disease. Persistent Graves' disease patients showed lower TCR Shannon entropy and fewer highly expanded clones than newly diagnosed patients, suggesting clonal expansion. Patients with persistent disease shared more public clonotypes (about 2,700) than newly diagnosed patients did (around 930).

Libraries were constructed by multiplex PCR. TCRdb names Illumina HiSeq 4000 as the instrument used. TCR beta libraries were built with iRepertoire HTBI primers and Arm-PCR amplification of CDR3 regions. Before sequencing, the PCR products underwent gel purification. The study's own analysis went as follows. Gene usage analysis of CDR3 amino acid clonotypes used the approximately 62 TRBV and more than 13 TRBJ segments found across samples. COPE and FqMerger were used to merge filtered high-quality paired reads into contigs. BLAST was used to align contigs to IMGT TRBV, TRBD and TRBJ reference genes, with CDR3 defined following IMGT. Highly expanded clones were defined as clonotypes with a frequency above 0.1%. Shannon entropy was used to measure repertoire diversity, and the Gini coefficient was used to measure V-J evenness. A clonotype found in more than one individual was treated as public. The public reads were reprocessed in TCRdb via fastp at Q25 and MiXCR, keeping in-frame beta chains. Records with the same CDR3 protein are collapsed into one entry carrying the most frequent genes and DNA. The V and J calls, along with clone size, are taken from TCRdb and not from the paper's own processing. In all, the sample holds 400,000 to 500,000 distinct CDR3 sequences, and 14% to 15% of those were seen once. The top ten constitute approximately 16% of the sample.

Including the terminal cysteine and phenylalanine, the CDR3 comprises 14 residues. Of the read, only the CDR3 DNA is kept; its 42 bases are in frame from base 1. CDR1 MDHEN and CDR2 SYDVKM are derived from the germline V gene. Trimming costs V 2 bases and J 0 bases, and their ends lie 4 bases apart. The time point label, read with the paper, signifies: newly diagnosed GD, antithyroid drugs for less than 3 months. RNA was extracted from PBMCs in TRIzol for both TCR sequencing and RNA sequencing. The diagnosis of Graves' disease was made according to American Thyroid Association guidelines. The patients came from an endocrinology department in Xi'an, China. Each patient gave approximately 8.8 milliliters of peripheral blood, collected in an EDTA anticoagulant tube. PBMCs were isolated by Ficoll Paque Plus density gradient separation without further T cell sorting. RNA quality was checked with an Agilent 2100 Bioanalyzer and agarose gel, and concentration with a NanoDrop 2000.

These same records also appear under a second study, on T cells in Graves' hyperthyroidism and ophthalmopathy. The second study's paper adds: Stable Graves' hyperthyroidism was defined as no progression to ophthalmopathy during 18 months of follow-up. Hyperthyroidism patients were aged 18 to 65 years and newly diagnosed, with disease duration of less than 2 months. Exclusion was applied to patients with uncontrolled infections, other autoimmune diseases, pregnancy or lactation. Clinical symptoms, serum thyroxine and TRAb, thyroid ultrasound, and orbital computed tomography formed the basis for the diagnoses. The TCR CDR3 was subjected to a first round of RT-PCR using the HTBI primer set and the Qiagen OneStep RT-PCR kit. Most expanded thyroid clonotypes (frequency above 0.001) were also detected in blood, a finding suggesting that blood repertoires may reflect thyroid immune responses. A 13 V-J signature model separated ophthalmopathy from stable hyperthyroidism, with approximately 87% sensitivity and 81.08% specificity in cross-validation and 80%/75% in testing. In validation, the model predicted progression to ophthalmopathy with over 60% sensitivity and 72.22% specificity, a median of about six months before onset. A discovery cohort of about a hundred patients, 43 with Graves' ophthalmopathy and under 60 with stable Graves' hyperthyroidism, was used to find distinguishing TCR V-J signatures. Prospective prediction of ophthalmopathy was tested in an independent validation cohort of 18 hyperthyroidism patients and 15 to 17 patients who later progressed to ophthalmopathy. The roughly 100 discovery patients were divided at random into training and test sets in a 7:3 ratio. The study also compared thyroid tissue and blood T-cell repertoires from a handful of Graves' hyperthyroidism patients. Once sampling was done, hyperthyroidism patients were given methimazole at a starting dose of 30 mg daily, whereas ophthalmopathy patients were given high-dose intravenous methylprednisolone. The libraries were constructed in a second round of multiplex PCR and then size-selected and purified. The libraries were sequenced on an Illumina HiSeq2000 using paired-end 100 bp reads. SOAPnuke was used to process the raw data, with reads discarded if the reads contained adapters or uncalled bases, had a mean Phred below 15, or lacked an exact constant-primer or identifier match. High-quality paired reads were merged using COPE v1.2.5, and each unique nucleotide sequence was defined as a clonotype. MiTCR v1.1 was used to align the clonotypes against IMGT TRBV, TRBD and TRBJ reference segments. The analysis was restricted to V-J combinations with a frequency above 0.0001, which together covered 99% to 99.2% of the repertoires. The TCS score was defined as F50 (clonal expansion) divided by E x V (chaos), with BLOSUM62-based TCRdist calculated between CDR3 peptides within each V-J. Welch's t-statistics and random forest reduced around 550 V-J features to some 14, which were used in a naive Bayes classifier (R e1071). No statistical method was used to set the sample size in advance, and investigators knew the group allocation. The paper reports TCR Vbeta CDR3 sequencing of about 140 peripheral blood samples: some 44 ophthalmopathy, about 75 hyperthyroidism and around 17 progressor patients.

The sequence links TRBV28 to TRBJ1-4, with no reliable assignment of the D segment. The sequence came from a woman under 40 with Graves disease. Donor details come from another sample of the same person, matched by shared clones. The sample was peripheral blood mononuclear cells (PBMCs), taken at new diagnosis, from a patient treated with antithyroid drugs. In nucleotide form, the sequence is TGTGCCAGCAGTTTACCTGCAACTAATGAAAAACTGTTTTTT. The resulting protein is CASSLPATNEKLFF.